This section outlines one T cell receptor beta chain sequence together with its context. The study amplified TCR beta CDR3 regions using RNA transcripts. First-round RT-PCR with HTBI primers preceded a second-round multiplex PCR. From the multiplex PCR reads, TCRdb called clonotypes with MiXCR, one entry per CDR3 protein. The sample holds over a million distinct CDR3 sequences, less than 45% seen once. This record belongs to a study of Graves' ophthalmopathy and Graves' hyperthyroidism. Germline V gene sequence: CDR1 ENHRY, CDR2 SYGVKD. V was clipped by 6 bases and J by 3 bases, with 24 bases between them. The CDR3 is 19 amino acids.

V gene TRBV10-3 combines with J gene TRBJ1-6; D possibly corresponds to TRBD1 (6 bases). Sequencing used peripheral blood or thyroid tissue (not recorded which). The origin of this receptor is an adult man with Graves' hyperthyroidism. The DNA of the CDR3 is TGTGCCATCAGAAAGGAACTCCGAATCCGGGACAACTATAATTCACCCCTCCACTTT. This gives the protein CAIRKELRIRDNYNSPLHF.